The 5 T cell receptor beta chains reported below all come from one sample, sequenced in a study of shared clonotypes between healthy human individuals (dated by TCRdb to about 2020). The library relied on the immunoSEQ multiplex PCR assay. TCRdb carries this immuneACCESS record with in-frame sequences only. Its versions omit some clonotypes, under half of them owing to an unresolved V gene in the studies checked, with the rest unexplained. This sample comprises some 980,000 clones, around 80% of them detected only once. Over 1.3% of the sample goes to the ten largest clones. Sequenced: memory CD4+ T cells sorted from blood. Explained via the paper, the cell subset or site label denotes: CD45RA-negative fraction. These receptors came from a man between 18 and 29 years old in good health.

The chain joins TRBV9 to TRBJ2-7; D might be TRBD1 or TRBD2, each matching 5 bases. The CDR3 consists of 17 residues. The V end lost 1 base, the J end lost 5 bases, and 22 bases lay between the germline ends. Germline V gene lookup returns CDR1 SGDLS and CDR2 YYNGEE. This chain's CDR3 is CASSVWDVVTPGDEQYF. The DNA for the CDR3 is TGTGCCAGCAGCGTATGGGACGTAGTGACACCTGGTGACGAGCAGTACTTC.

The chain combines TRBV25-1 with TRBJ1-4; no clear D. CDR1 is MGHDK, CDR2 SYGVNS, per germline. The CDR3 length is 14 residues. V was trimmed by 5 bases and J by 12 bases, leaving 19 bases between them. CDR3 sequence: CASSLSLAGGELFF. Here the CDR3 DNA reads TGTGCCAGCAGTTTGAGCCTCGCCGGAGGAGAACTGTTTTTT.

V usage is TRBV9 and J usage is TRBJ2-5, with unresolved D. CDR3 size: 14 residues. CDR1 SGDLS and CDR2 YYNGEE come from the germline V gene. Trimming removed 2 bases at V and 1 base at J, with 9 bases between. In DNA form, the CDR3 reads TGTGCCAGCAGCGTGGGCCCTACCCAAGAGACCCAGTACTTC. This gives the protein CASSVGPTQETQYF.

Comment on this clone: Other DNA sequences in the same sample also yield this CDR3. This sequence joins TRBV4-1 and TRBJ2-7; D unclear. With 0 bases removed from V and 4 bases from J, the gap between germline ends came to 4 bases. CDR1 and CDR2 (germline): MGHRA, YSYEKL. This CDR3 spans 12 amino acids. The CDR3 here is CASSQDGYEQYF. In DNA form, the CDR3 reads TGCGCCAGCAGCCAAGATGGGTACGAGCAGTACTTC.

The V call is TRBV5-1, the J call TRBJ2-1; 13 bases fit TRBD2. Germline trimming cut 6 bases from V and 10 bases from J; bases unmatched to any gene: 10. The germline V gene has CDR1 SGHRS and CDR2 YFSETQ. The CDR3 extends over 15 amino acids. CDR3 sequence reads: CASTTSGRAEGEQFF. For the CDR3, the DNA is TGCGCCAGCACCACTAGCGGGAGGGCCGAGGGAGAGCAGTTCTTC.